This T cell receptor beta chain was retrieved from a study of technical replicates of blood from several donors. This CDR3 region has 14 residues. The V gene lost 0 bases and the J gene lost 4 bases, with 6 bases spanning the gap. Germline CDR1 is SNHLY and CDR2 is FYNNEI. Assay: immunoSEQ multiplex PCR; the TCRdb copy retains only in-frame clones and omits some. This table has 75,000 to 95,000 clones, 90% to 96% appearing once. V is TRBV2 and J is TRBJ2-2, with D unresolved. This TCR derives from a human donor in good health. Material for sequencing was T cells isolated from PBMCs. DNA for the CDR3: TGTGCCAGCAGTGAAGCGAGTTCCACCGGGGAGCTGTTTTTT. This gives the protein CASSEASSTGELFF.